The 23 T cell receptor beta chains given below trace back to one sample, sequenced in a study of T cell responses to AZD1222 COVID-19 vaccine (dated by TCRdb to about 2021). Libraries were made using the immunoSEQ multiplex PCR assay. TCRdb stores this immuneACCESS table with in-frame sequences only. Part of the clones is absent; in the studies checked, under half of the shortfall reflects unresolved V genes, and no reason is known for the rest. The sample contains 150,000 or so clones, over 75% of them found a single time. The ten most abundant clones make up 1.5% to 2% of the sample. This sample's time point label indicates: baseline before first vaccination. Source: peripheral blood, taken on day 0 of AZD1222 vaccination. These TCRs come from an adult in good health.

The V and J genes are TRBV4-3 and TRBJ2-2, with 14 bases lining up with TRBD2. Germline loops: CDR1 LGHNA, CDR2 YSLEER. V shed 1 base and J 1 base; nucleotides not matched to a gene: 2. The CDR3 is made up of 18 amino acids. This CDR3 reads CASSQGGLAGGNTGELFF. The CDR3 region has the DNA TGCGCCAGCAGCCAAGGAGGACTAGCGGGAGGGAACACCGGGGAGCTGTTTTTT.

The rearrangement joins TRBV6-5 to TRBJ2-7; D is ambiguous. Germline-derived CDR1 and CDR2 are MNHEY and SVGAGI. This CDR3 region has 15 residues. V gave up 2 bases and J gave up 0 bases, with 11 bases separating them. In DNA form, the CDR3 reads TGTGCCAGCAGTTACAGGCGGATGAGCTCCTACGAGCAGTACTTC. It translates to CASSYRRMSSYEQYF.

The chain employs TRBV28 and TRBJ1-1; D perhaps matches TRBD1 (5 bases). The germline V and J ends were trimmed by 1 base and 7 bases, with 13 bases remaining between them. The CDR3 length is 14 residues. CDR1 is MDHEN, CDR2 SYDVKM, per germline. CDR3 residues: CASSLSQGRSEAFF. CDR3 in DNA: TGTGCCAGCAGTTTATCCCAGGGCCGCAGTGAAGCTTTCTTT.

This clone has a single count. The chain recombines TRBV24-1 with TRBJ2-1; 8 positions match TRBD2. The V gene end was trimmed by 3 bases and the J gene end by 2 bases; junction bases not matched to a gene: 14. CDR3 length equals 19 residues. Germline CDR1 is KGHDR and CDR2 is SFDVKD. The CDR3 loop is CATSDPGGGTSGPYNEQFF. CDR3 DNA sequence: TGTGCCACCAGTGATCCCGGAGGGGGAACTAGCGGCCCCTACAATGAGCAGTTCTTC.

The chain is built from TRBV15 and TRBJ2-4, with TRBD1 identical over 10 bases. The CDR3 covers 13 residues. Germline V gene lookup returns CDR1 LNHNV and CDR2 YYDKDF (reference sequence). V lost 5 bases and J lost 12; bases outside the gene matches: 7. CDR3 residues: CATSGPTGGGQYF. The CDR3, as DNA: TGTGCCACCAGCGGGCCGACAGGGGGCGGTCAGTACTTC. The variable domain in full, with the rest retrieved from reference TRBV15 and TRBJ2-4, is DAMVIQNPRYQVTQFGKPVTLSCSQTLNHNVMYWYQQKSSQAPKLLFHYYDKDFNNEADTPDNFQSRRPNTSFCFLDIRSPGLGDTAMYLCATSGPTGGGQYFGAGTRLSVL.

V usage is TRBV24-1 and J usage is TRBJ2-5; D possibly corresponds to TRBD2 (6 bases). Germline lookup yields CDR1 KGHDR and CDR2 SFDVKD. The CDR3 has 15 residues. Between the trimmed V and J ends, which lost 2 bases and 9 bases, there was a span of 18 bases. The CDR3 is CATSDSRDFSWSQYF. The CDR3 region has the DNA TGTGCCACCAGTGATTCCCGGGACTTCAGCTGGTCCCAGTACTTC.

V is TRBV4-3 and J is TRBJ1-4, with TRBD1 identical over 7 bases. Trimming cost V 1 base and J 4 bases; bases outside gene matches: 0. The length of the CDR3 is 14 residues. CDR1 and CDR2 (germline): LGHNA, YSLEER. CDR3 in amino acids: CASSQGQGNEKLFF. Here the CDR3 DNA reads TGCGCCAGCAGCCAAGGACAGGGTAATGAAAAACTGTTTTTT.

This chain uses TRBV29-1 with TRBJ2-5; perhaps TRBD1 as D (5 bases). This CDR3 region has 13 residues. The germline gives CDR1 SQVTM, CDR2 ANQGSEA. With 1 base removed from V and 4 bases from J, the gap between germline ends came to 10 bases. The CDR3 region is CSVEVGAGETQYF. CDR3 DNA sequence: TGCAGCGTTGAAGTAGGGGCAGGAGAGACCCAGTACTTC.

This sequence joins TRBV7-9 and TRBJ1-1, with D maybe TRBD1 (5 bases). V lost 5 bases and J 3 bases, leaving 13 bases between the germline ends. Germline V lookup: CDR1 SEHNR, CDR2 FQNEAQ (reference sequence). The CDR3 totals 14 residues. CDR3 protein: CASSTERGDTEAFF. CDR3 nucleotide sequence: TGTGCCAGCAGCACCGAACGGGGGGACACTGAAGCTTTCTTT.

The chain has TRBV27 and TRBJ2-7; possible D gene TRBD2, 5 bases. Trimming left V 5 bases short and J 2 bases short, with 10 bases between. Looked up from germline, CDR1 is MNHEY and CDR2 is SMNVEV (reference sequence). The CDR3 runs 13 residues. CDR3 sequence reads: CASSLTMTYEQYF. CDR3 DNA: TGTGCCAGCAGTCTGACTATGACCTACGAGCAGTACTTC.

In DNA form, the CDR3 reads TGTGCCAGCAGCGAGACAGGGTCCGATACGCAGTATTTT. Its protein product is CASSETGSDTQYF. The chain couples TRBV7-7 to TRBJ2-3, with 7 nucleotides matching TRBD1. The CDR3 covers 13 residues. The trim removed 5 bases at V and 6 bases at J, leaving 5 bases unmatched. Looked up from germline, CDR1 is SSHAT and CDR2 is FNYEAQ (reference sequence).

The rearrangement links TRBV7-8 to TRBJ1-1; D not certain. V gave up 4 bases and J gave up 6 bases, with 15 bases separating them. CDR1 and CDR2 (germline): SGHVS, FQNEAQ. The CDR3 sequence is 14 residues long. CDR3 sequence: CASSSPLDVPEAFF. CDR3 coding DNA: TGTGCCAGCAGCTCTCCTCTAGATGTCCCTGAAGCTTTCTTT.

The chain joins TRBV7-2 to TRBJ2-7, with TRBD1 identical over 8 bases. This CDR3 has 18 residues. Germline V CDR1 and CDR2: SGHTA, FQGNSA. With 1 base clipped from V and 5 bases from J, the junction kept 16 bases outside the gene matches. CDR3 DNA: TGTGCCAGCAGCTTAGTAAGCTTGGGAGTACAGGGGGTGCACGAGCAGTACTTC. This gives the protein CASSLVSLGVQGVHEQYF.

The chain employs TRBV28 and TRBJ2-7; tentative D call: TRBD1 (6 bases). The CDR3 totals 13 residues. Looked up from germline, CDR1 is MDHEN and CDR2 is SYDVKM. Deletions cut 5 bases from V and 7 bases from J, with 15 bases between. The CDR3 coding sequence is TGTGCCAGCAGTCGCCTTAACCAGGGGGAGCAGTACTTC. This codes for CASSRLNQGEQYF.

The count of this clone is one. The genes are TRBV9 and TRBJ2-1, with D perhaps matching TRBD2 (6 bases). The germline V gene has CDR1 SGDLS and CDR2 YYNGEE. CDR3 length equals 15 residues. Trimming removed 0 bases at V and 7 bases at J, with 14 bases between. The CDR3 spells CASSVGSGRNNEQFF. The CDR3 DNA follows: TGTGCCAGCAGCGTAGGTAGCGGACGTAATAATGAGCAGTTCTTC.

This clone was observed a handful of times. This chain's CDR3 is CASSQDRRSFYEQYF. The CDR3 DNA is TGTGCCAGCAGCCAAGATCGGAGGTCTTTTTACGAGCAGTACTTC. V usage is TRBV14 and J usage is TRBJ2-7, with D tentatively TRBD2 (5 bases). Trimming took off 0 bases at V and 4 bases at J, with 13 bases between the two ends. The germline gives CDR1 SGHDN, CDR2 FVKESK. The CDR3 contains 15 residues.

This chain joins TRBV7-8 and TRBJ1-1, with a tentative D call TRBD1 (5 bases). The CDR3 has 16 residues. Trimming removed 2 bases at V and 0 bases at J, with 13 bases between. Germline CDR1 reads SGHVS; CDR2 reads FQNEAQ. As DNA, the CDR3 is TGTGCCAGCAGCTTAAGGTTAGGGGTACTGAACACTGAAGCTTTCTTT. The encoded protein is CASSLRLGVLNTEAFF.

This chain connects TRBV27 to TRBJ1-1, with no clear D. Trimming pared 4 bases from V and 5 bases from J, leaving 11 bases between. CDR3 length equals 13 residues. The germline gives CDR1 MNHEY, CDR2 SMNVEV (reference sequence). CDR3 DNA: TGTGCCAGCAGTTCCCTCATGAGGACTGAAGCTTTCTTT. Translating it yields CASSSLMRTEAFF.

The V and J genes are TRBV7-6 and TRBJ2-5; TRBD2 agrees at 13 bases. The ends lost 0 bases at V and 3 bases at J; junction bases unmatched: 7. The CDR3 spans 18 residues. In germline, CDR1 is SGHVS, CDR2 FNYEAQ. The CDR3 DNA is TGTGCCAGCAGCTTAGCGTCCAGGACTAGCGGGAGAAAAGAGACCCAGTACTTC. Its translation: CASSLASRTSGRKETQYF.

The rearrangement uses TRBV6-5 and TRBJ2-1; 7 nucleotides align to TRBD1. The CDR3 runs 14 residues. The germline CDR1 and CDR2 sequences are MNHEY and SVGAGI. V lost 6 bases to trimming and J lost 5 bases; unmatched junction nucleotides: 7. Written as DNA, the CDR3 is TGTGCCAGCAGAACCTCCGGGACAGACAATGAGCAGTTCTTC. Translating gives CASRTSGTDNEQFF.

The V gene is TRBV5-8, the J gene TRBJ1-1, with D tentatively TRBD1 (5 bases). Germline V gene data show CDR1 as SGHTS and CDR2 as YDEGEE. The CDR3 runs to 14 residues. V shed 2 bases and J shed 0 bases, with 8 bases lying between them. CDR3 DNA: TGTGCCAGCAGCTTTCGGGGGGTGAACACTGAAGCTTTCTTT. Its translation: CASSFRGVNTEAFF. The full variable domain, with the rest looked up from reference TRBV5-8 and TRBJ1-1, is EAGVTQSPTHLIKTRGQQATLRCSPISGHTSVYWYQQALGLGLQFLLWYDEGEERNRGNFPPRFSGRQFPNYSSELNVNALELEDSALYLCASSFRGVNTEAFFGQGTRLTVV.

V gene TRBV15 combines with J gene TRBJ1-2; D call uncertain. Trimming left V 1 base short and J 2 bases short, with 5 bases between. Germline V gene lookup returns CDR1 LNHNV and CDR2 YYDKDF (reference sequence). This CDR3 comprises 13 residues. The CDR3 DNA reads TGTGCCACCAGCAGAGGGAGAAACTATGGCTACACCTTC. Translated: CATSRGRNYGYTF. The variable domain in full, completed from reference TRBV15 and TRBJ1-2, reads DAMVIQNPRYQVTQFGKPVTLSCSQTLNHNVMYWYQQKSSQAPKLLFHYYDKDFNNEADTPDNFQSRRPNTSFCFLDIRSPGLGDTAMYLCATSRGRNYGYTFGSGTRLTVV.

This chain links TRBV7-9 with TRBJ1-2; D is ambiguous. The germline gives CDR1 SEHNR, CDR2 FQNEAQ (reference sequence). V lost 5 bases to trimming and J lost 4 bases, with 23 bases between them. The CDR3 runs 17 residues. DNA of the CDR3: TGTGCCAGCAGCGCCTTGACAAGTACCACGAAGGGCTATGGCTACACCTTC. Translated, it gives CASSALTSTTKGYGYTF.